Listed here are 18 T cell receptor beta chains from one sample, sequenced in a study of blood T cell repertoires in COVID-19. Method: immunoSEQ multiplex PCR; TCRdb's copy keeps in-frame clones and lacks some. This sample yields about 230,000 clones, of which approximately 82% are seen a single time; 2% to 3% belongs to the top ten. The sample comprised peripheral blood. The receptors originated from a woman in her 70s with active or convalescent COVID-19.

The chain employs TRBV2 and TRBJ1-2; 9 bases map to TRBD1. V dropped 11 bases and J dropped 0; count of bases not matched to a gene: 10. CDR3 size: 15 residues. Germline CDR1 is SNHLY and CDR2 is FYNNEI. The DNA of the CDR3 is TGTGCCGGTTTACCGGGACAGGGCGCTAACTATGGCTACACCTTC. This sequence encodes CAGLPGQGANYGYTF. The full variable domain, rest sourced from reference TRBV2 and TRBJ1-2, is EPEVTQTPSHQVTQMGQEVILRCVPISNHLYFYWYRQILGQKVEFLVSFYNNEISEKSEIFDDQFSVERPDGSNFTLKIRSTKLEDSAMYFCAGLPGQGANYGYTFGSGTRLTVV.

This clone has only one observation. The V call is TRBV14, the J call TRBJ1-6; D ambiguous. V lost 3 bases to trimming and J lost 0 bases, with 6 bases between them. CDR3 length: 15 amino acids. Germline values: CDR1 SGHDN, CDR2 FVKESK. CDR3 coding DNA: TGTGCCAGCAGCCAGGGGAGCTCCTATAATTCACCCCTCCACTTT. Translation gives CASSQGSSYNSPLHF.

The chain is built from TRBV7-8 and TRBJ1-6; D is uncertain. This CDR3 is built from 15 residues. Germline CDR1 reads SGHVS; CDR2 reads FQNEAQ. The germline V and J ends were trimmed by 2 bases and 6 bases, with 11 bases remaining between them. CDR3 protein: CASSLIRGGNSPLHF. The CDR3 DNA is TGTGCCAGCAGCTTAATCAGAGGCGGTAATTCACCCCTCCACTTT.

Only one count was recorded for this clone. The V and J genes are TRBV3-1 (or the pseudogene TRBV3-2) and TRBJ2-5, with 7 bases lining up with TRBD2. The J segment lost 5 bases and the V segment lost 8 bases, leaving 11 bases of the junction unmatched. The CDR3 is 14 amino acids. Per germline, CDR1 LGHDT and CDR2 YNNKEL (reference sequence). CDR3 nucleotide sequence: TGTGCCAGCTCCGGGGAGGGAACGGGGGAGACCCAGTACTTC. Its protein product is CASSGEGTGETQYF.

The rearrangement links TRBV5-3 to TRBJ1-4; TRBD1 agrees at 9 bases. Being an ORF, TRBV5-3 has a function that is uncertain. The CDR3 has 18 amino acids. V lost 4 bases and J lost 0; bases outside the gene matches: 10. The CDR3 is CARSNRRDRDATNEKLFF. CDR3 DNA sequence: TGTGCCAGAAGCAACCGCCGGGACAGGGACGCAACTAATGAAAAACTGTTTTTT.

The rearrangement links TRBV4-1 to TRBJ2-7, with a weak D call TRBD1 (5 bases). Germline V gene lookup returns CDR1 MGHRA and CDR2 YSYEKL. The CDR3 totals 15 residues. Trimming cost V 4 bases and J 2 bases, with 15 bases left between them. This CDR3 is CASSPQGWQAYEQYF. CDR3 DNA sequence: TGCGCCAGCAGCCCCCAGGGTTGGCAAGCCTACGAGCAGTACTTC.

The chain uses TRBV5-1 and TRBJ1-1; D not certain. Trimming shortened V by 0 bases and J by 0 bases, and 15 bases separated the two germline ends. In germline, CDR1 is SGHRS, CDR2 YFSETQ. This CDR3 is 17 amino acids long. CDR3 in amino acids: CASSLESRGWLNTEAFF. The CDR3 DNA sequence: TGCGCCAGCAGCTTGGAGTCCCGGGGATGGTTGAACACTGAAGCTTTCTTT.

The chain carries TRBV7-6 and TRBJ2-7; 7 bases match TRBD1. The CDR3 is made up of 14 amino acids. The ends lost 1 base at V and 7 bases at J; junction bases unmatched: 7. Germline CDR1 and CDR2: SGHVS and FNYEAQ. CDR3 nucleotides: TGTGCCAGCAGCTTAGAAGGGGGCTTGAGGGAGCAGTACTTC. It codes for CASSLEGGLREQYF.

This clone came up a few times. The chain recombines TRBV19 with TRBJ1-1, with a tentative D call TRBD1 (6 bases). The CDR3 extends over 14 amino acids. Trimming took 3 bases from V and 0 from J, leaving 8 bases between them. In germline, CDR1 is LNHDA, CDR2 SQIVND (reference sequence). DNA of the CDR3: TGTGCCAGTAGTATGGGACAATTGAACACTGAAGCTTTCTTT. It translates to CASSMGQLNTEAFF.

This clone was observed a handful of times. The rearrangement joins TRBV19 to TRBJ2-6; 7 positions agree with TRBD1. The V and J ends lost 5 bases and 0 bases, in that order; junction bases with no gene match: 7. Germline V gene data show CDR1 as LNHDA and CDR2 as SQIVND (reference sequence). The length of the CDR3 is 17 residues. Here the CDR3 DNA reads TGTGCCAGTAGTGTATCCGGGACAGCCTCTGGGGCCAACGTCCTGACTTTC. Protein product: CASSVSGTASGANVLTF.

CDR3 in amino acids: CAISEGGTSGELFF. DNA of the CDR3: TGTGCCATCAGTGAGGGGGGGACTAGCGGGGAGCTGTTTTTT. The chain combines TRBV10-3 with TRBJ2-2; 8 bases map to TRBD2. The germline V gene encodes CDR1 ENHRY and CDR2 SYGVKD. The CDR3 covers 14 residues. V dropped 2 bases and J dropped 7; count of bases not matched to a gene: 3.

V usage is TRBV27 and J usage is TRBJ2-1; possible D gene TRBD2, 6 bases. This CDR3 is 17 amino acids long. Germline-derived CDR1 and CDR2 are MNHEY and SMNVEV (reference sequence). The V end was cut by 0 bases, the J end by 4 bases, with 16 bases between. Written as DNA, the CDR3 is TGTGCCAGCAGTTTATCGGAGGAGGGAATTTTGTACAATGAGCAGTTCTTC. This sequence encodes CASSLSEEGILYNEQFF.

The chain joins TRBV28 to TRBJ1-4; 8 bases map to TRBD1. V lost 3 bases to trimming and J lost 12 bases; unmatched junction nucleotides: 6. This CDR3 region has 13 residues. Looked up from germline, CDR1 is MDHEN and CDR2 is SYDVKM. CDR3 nucleotides: TGTGCCAGCAGTTTGATGACAGGGGAGGAACTGTTTTTT. Protein sequence: CASSLMTGEELFF.

V usage is TRBV7-6 and J usage is TRBJ2-2; maybe TRBD1 (6 bases). The V gene's germline CDR1 is SGHVS and CDR2 FNYEAQ. Deletions cut 5 bases from V and 1 base from J, with 8 bases between. This CDR3 has 14 residues. This CDR3 reads CASSNRVNTGELFF. CDR3 nucleotides: TGTGCCAGCAGCAACAGGGTGAACACCGGGGAGCTGTTTTTT. Supplemented by reference TRBV7-6 and TRBJ2-2, the full variable domain reads GAGVSQSPRYKVTKRGQDVALRCDPISGHVSLYWYRQALGQGPEFLTYFNYEAQQDKSGLPNDRFSAERPEGSISTLTIQRTEQRDSAMYRCASSNRVNTGELFFGEGSRLTVL.

This chain uses TRBV7-2 with TRBJ1-2; D is unresolved. This CDR3 contains 12 residues. Germline V gene sequence: CDR1 SGHTA, CDR2 FQGNSA. V was clipped by 5 bases and J by 5 bases, with 9 bases between them. CDR3 loop: CASSPRTYGYTF. The DNA of the CDR3 is TGTGCCAGCAGCCCGAGGACTTATGGCTACACCTTC.

V and J are TRBV14 and TRBJ1-2, with D possibly being TRBD1 (6 bases). Per the germline V gene, CDR1 is SGHDN and CDR2 is FVKESK. Trimming stripped 4 bases from V and 6 bases from J, with 21 bases between. The length of the CDR3 is 16 residues. The CDR3, as DNA: TGTGCCAGCAGCCCCCATTATGCGGGGGCGGTAGATGGCTACACCTTC. Residues: CASSPHYAGAVDGYTF.

This clone was seen only once. The rearrangement links TRBV24-1 to TRBJ1-5, with 7 bases identical to TRBD1. Germline CDR1 is KGHDR and CDR2 is SFDVKD. The CDR3 spans 15 residues. Germline trimming cut 3 bases from V and 5 bases from J; bases unmatched to any gene: 6. The CDR3 here is CATSDSRQGDQPQHF. Written as DNA, the CDR3 is TGTGCCACCAGTGATAGTCGACAGGGAGATCAGCCCCAGCATTTT.

The chain has TRBV18 and TRBJ1-2, with 7 bases fitting TRBD1. This CDR3 is built from 14 residues. Per the germline V gene, CDR1 is KGHSH and CDR2 is LQKENI. V lost 5 bases to trimming and J lost 4 bases; unmatched junction nucleotides: 7. This CDR3 is CASSTGTESYGYTF. In DNA form, the CDR3 reads TGTGCCAGCTCAACGGGGACAGAAAGCTATGGCTACACCTTC.